The clone carrying this TCR beta chain has only a few counts. What it binds is unknown. The ends were cut back, 4 bases at V and 0 bases at J, with 7 bases in the middle. The length of the CDR3 is 14 residues. Germline V gives CDR1 LGHNA, CDR2 YNFKEQ. These data originate in a study of cytomegalovirus exposure and HLA in healthy donors. The PCR ran on 60 Vbeta and 13 Jbeta primers. Produced via immunoSEQ multiplex PCR; TCRdb's table is partial and in-frame only. Among about 140,000 clones listed, 82% were seen once. Study-wide findings and caveats: Donor immune exposure was known only as CMV serostatus. About 90% or about 30% of the time was how often most TCR beta V segments were productive, according to an earlier analysis. Reported results showed that the classifier diagnosed cytomegalovirus status with high specificity and sensitivity. Rates of TCR association differed by HLA locus in a later analysis, with DRB1 highest and HLA-C lowest.

The sequencing input was PBMCs. This clonotype was obtained from a man between 18 and 29 years old in good health and CMV-seropositive. V is TRBV4-2 and J is TRBJ2-4; no clear D gene. This chain's CDR3 is CASSPIVAKNIQYF. The CDR3 coding sequence is TGTGCCAGCAGCCCCATTGTAGCCAAAAACATTCAGTACTTC.